This T cell receptor (beta chain) derives from a study of radiation and T cells in renal cell carcinoma. This clone was observed a handful of times. Antigen unknown. Other DNA variants within this sample encode the same CDR3. The time point is: baseline pretreatment blood. The treatment denotes: 15 Gy SBRT to primary tumor, nephrectomy 4 weeks later. Radiation-treated patients gave blood at baseline, week 2 and week 4. This renal cell carcinoma was of the clear cell type. Study findings and constraints: In blood, top tumor clones expanded by 2 weeks, shrinking by 4. Pretreatment tumor biopsies were lacking, so baseline clonotypes are unknown.

Clones were read by immunoSEQ multiplex PCR, and TCRdb kept only the in-frame ones, dropping some. This sample has approximately 150,000 clones, with around 78% found just once. V was trimmed by 0 bases and J by 2 bases, leaving 5 bases between them. Germline CDR1 SEHNR, CDR2 FQNEAQ (reference sequence). The CDR3 loop spans 13 amino acids. The source material was blood, sampled from a patient whose treatment included radiotherapy and nephrectomy. The sequence was obtained from a woman between 50 and 59 years old with renal cell carcinoma. The chain is built from TRBV7-9 and TRBJ2-7; D possibly corresponds to TRBD1 (5 bases). The CDR3 DNA reads as TGTGCCAGCAGCTTAGCAGGGGCCTACGAGCAGTACTTC. It translates to CASSLAGAYEQYF. Full variable domain (remainder filled in from reference TRBV7-9 and TRBJ2-7): DTGVSQNPRHKITKRGQNVTFRCDPISEHNRLYWYRQTLGQGPEFLTYFQNEAQLEKSRLLSDRFSAERPKGSFSTLEIQRTEQGDSAMYLCASSLAGAYEQYFGPGTRLTVT.